These T cell receptor beta chains were read from a single sample in a study of low-dose radiotherapy and immunotherapy resistance in tumors. TCRdb ran MiXCR on the reads and lists one entry per CDR3 protein. The table has about 60,000 distinct CDR3 sequences, almost 25% seen once. The sample was PBMCs, taken before treatment. These receptors came from a male donor with prostate cancer. Each CDR3 is given with its conserved first and last residue. The D gene is left open where the match is weak. The size field is filled for only some rows; it gives once, few, many or a size class.

>many|.|TRBV12-5|TRBJ2-4
CASGPTQGYLAKNIQYF
TGTGCTAGTGGACCTACACAGGGCTACCTAGCCAAAAACATTCAGTACTTC
>many|.|TRBV27|TRBJ1-1
CASSLSRRRVNTEAFF
TGTGCCAGCAGTTTATCCCGCCGACGGGTGAACACTGAAGCTTTCTTT
>many|.|TRBV2|TRBJ2-2
CASSGQTGELFF
TGTGCCAGCAGTGGGCAGACCGGGGAGCTGTTTTTT
>.|TRBD2|TRBV13|TRBJ2-2
CASSETSTFTGELFF
TGTGCCAGCAGTGAGACTAGCACCTTCACCGGGGAGCTGTTTTTT
>few|.|TRBV28|TRBJ2-7
CASSLLGGGAYEQYF
TGTGCCAGCAGTTTATTAGGCGGAGGAGCCTACGAGCAGTACTTC
>many|TRBD2|TRBV28|TRBJ2-1
CASSFLAGGREQFF
TGTGCCAGCAGTTTCCTAGCGGGAGGGCGGGAGCAGTTCTTC
>.|TRBD2|TRBV28|TRBJ2-3
CASSTGLAGEFTQYF
TGTGCCAGCAGCACCGGACTAGCGGGGGAATTTACGCAGTATTTT
>once|TRBD1|TRBV9|TRBJ2-3
CASSVGGQGAKDTQYF
TGTGCCAGCAGCGTAGGGGGACAGGGGGCGAAGGATACGCAGTATTTT
>many|.|TRBV18|TRBJ1-4
CASSPQDGNEKLFF
TGTGCCAGCTCACCACAGGACGGTAATGAAAAACTGTTTTTT
>many|.|TRBV11-2|TRBJ1-2
CASSLFLNYGYTF
TGTGCCAGCAGCTTATTTCTAAACTATGGCTACACCTTC
>.|.|TRBV18|TRBJ2-1
CASSPRHEQFF
TGTGCCAGCTCACCTCGGCATGAGCAGTTCTTC
>many|.|TRBV6-1|TRBJ2-1
CASSGLGRNEQFF
TGTGCCAGCAGCGGTTTGGGGAGGAATGAGCAGTTCTTC
>.|.|TRBV4-1|TRBJ2-3
CASSQAGTDTQYF
TGCGCCAGCAGCCAAGCAGGTACAGATACGCAGTATTTT
>.|.|TRBV18|TRBJ1-1
CASSRNEGTEAFF
TGTGCCAGCTCGCGGAACGAGGGGACTGAAGCTTTCTTT
>.|.|TRBV5-6|TRBJ1-3
CASSLTKGALPSGNTIYF
TGTGCCAGCAGCTTAACAAAAGGGGCCTTACCCTCTGGAAACACCATATATTTT
>many|.|TRBV27|TRBJ2-2
CASTDNTGELFF
TGTGCCAGCACCGACAACACCGGGGAGCTGTTTTTT
>.|.|TRBV5-4|TRBJ2-1
CASSLSSASYNEQFF
TGTGCCAGCAGCTTGTCTAGCGCATCCTACAATGAGCAGTTCTTC
>many|TRBD2|TRBV5-5|TRBJ2-3
CASSFLAGGSTDTQYF
TGTGCCAGCAGCTTCCTAGCGGGGGGAAGCACAGATACGCAGTATTTT
>many|.|TRBV28|TRBJ1-5
CASSLGGRRSQPQHF
TGTGCCAGCAGTTTAGGGGGGCGCAGATCTCAGCCCCAGCATTTT
>.|.|TRBV21-1|TRBJ2-7
CATPLPWQRLIYEQYF
TGTGCCACTCCTCTACCCTGGCAAAGATTAATCTACGAGCAGTACTTC
>many|.|TRBV16|TRBJ1-5
CASSQSSVSDQPQHF
TGTGCCAGCAGCCAATCGTCGGTGTCGGACCAGCCCCAGCATTTT
>many|TRBD2|TRBV28|TRBJ2-7
CASSRHRLAGPPSYEQYF
TGTGCCAGCAGCCGCCATCGGCTAGCGGGGCCCCCTTCCTACGAGCAGTACTTC
>many|TRBD1|TRBV7-9|TRBJ1-2
CASSQDVQGAFGYTF
TGTGCCAGCAGCCAGGACGTACAGGGGGCCTTTGGCTACACCTTC
>many|TRBD1|TRBV11-2|TRBJ1-1
CASSLPGQRNTEAFF
TGTGCCAGCAGCTTACCGGGACAGAGGAACACTGAAGCTTTCTTT
>.|.|TRBV4-1|TRBJ1-4
CASSQDRRQGIEKLFF
TGCGCCAGCAGCCAAGATCGGCGGCAGGGTATAGAAAAACTGTTTTTT
>many|TRBD2|TRBV18|TRBJ2-7
CASSPSGRLDEQYF
TGTGCCAGCTCGCCTAGCGGGAGACTCGACGAGCAGTACTTC
>many|TRBD1|TRBV5-5|TRBJ2-2
CASSFTQGASGELFF
TGTGCCAGCAGCTTTACACAGGGGGCTTCCGGGGAGCTGTTTTTT
>many|TRBD2|TRBV3-1|TRBJ2-5
CASSRTSGRYETQYF
TGTGCCAGCAGCCGGACTAGCGGGAGATATGAGACCCAGTACTTC
>many|.|TRBV30|TRBJ2-1
CAWSGLSYNEQFF
TGTGCCTGGAGTGGACTGTCGTACAATGAGCAGTTCTTC
>many|.|TRBV6-5|TRBJ2-5
CASTPGPGWKTQYF
TGTGCCAGCACCCCGGGGCCGGGATGGAAGACCCAGTACTTC
>many|TRBD1|TRBV10-2|TRBJ2-3
CATDRQGTDTQYF
TGCGCCACTGATCGACAGGGAACAGATACGCAGTATTTT
>many|TRBD2|TRBV6-6|TRBJ2-7
CASGGPSGIGVSYEQYF
TGTGCCAGCGGGGGTCCTAGCGGGATCGGAGTATCCTACGAGCAGTACTTC
>many|.|TRBV5-4|TRBJ2-6
CASSGSGLGAGANVLTF
TGTGCCAGCAGTGGGTCGGGGCTCGGGGCGGGGGCCAACGTCCTGACTTTC
>many|TRBD1|TRBV5-1|TRBJ2-4
CASSWGQGDIQYF
TGCGCCAGCAGCTGGGGACAGGGGGACATTCAGTACTTC
>.|TRBD1|TRBV30|TRBJ1-1
CAWSGGQVEAFF
TGTGCCTGGAGTGGCGGACAGGTTGAAGCTTTCTTT
>many|.|TRBV19|TRBJ1-1
CASISFGGGNTEAFF
TGTGCCAGTATTTCGTTCGGGGGAGGGAACACTGAAGCTTTCTTT
>many|TRBD1|TRBV12-3/TRBV12-4|TRBJ2-7
CASSLESGQGDEQYF
TGTGCCAGCAGTTTAGAGTCGGGGCAGGGGGACGAGCAGTACTTC
>many|.|TRBV30|TRBJ2-5
CACRQIQETQYF
TGTGCCTGTCGTCAAATTCAAGAGACCCAGTACTTC
>few|TRBD2|TRBV28|TRBJ2-7
CASRERLAGYEQYF
TGTGCCAGCCGAGAGAGACTAGCGGGCTACGAGCAGTACTTC
>medium-sized|.|TRBV5-1|TRBJ2-7
CASSLESSYEQYF
TGTGCCAGCAGCTTAGAGAGCTCCTACGAGCAGTACTTC
>many|TRBD1|TRBV14|TRBJ1-6
CASSHRAGQGTSPLHF
TGTGCCAGCAGCCATAGAGCGGGACAGGGGACTTCACCCCTCCACTTT
>many|.|TRBV13|TRBJ1-2
CASSGQVERYTF
TGTGCCAGCAGCGGCCAGGTAGAGCGCTACACCTTC
>many|.|TRBV29-1|TRBJ1-2
CSARIVQPVIFYGYTF
TGCAGCGCTCGCATAGTTCAGCCCGTAATTTTCTATGGCTACACCTTC
>many|TRBD2|TRBV4-3|TRBJ2-1
CASSQDLTSGRAQFF
TGCGCCAGCAGCCAAGATCTGACTAGCGGGAGGGCCCAGTTCTTC
>.|.|TRBV6-2/TRBV6-3|TRBJ1-5
CASGGMIGQPQHF
TGTGCCAGCGGTGGGATGATAGGTCAGCCCCAGCATTTT
>many|.|TRBV5-4|TRBJ2-1
CASSLAGLYNEQFF
TGTGCCAGCAGCCTGGCGGGGTTATACAATGAGCAGTTCTTC
>many|.|TRBV12-3/TRBV12-4|TRBJ2-5
CASSLARLVQETQYF
TGTGCCAGCAGTTTAGCCCGACTAGTCCAAGAGACCCAGTACTTC
>.|.|TRBV1|TRBJ2-1
CASSPRGLAGGNEQFF
TGTGCCAGCAGCCCTCGGGGACTAGCGGGGGGCAATGAGCAGTTCTTC
>few|.|TRBV2|TRBJ1-5
CASSGDNQPQHF
TGTGCCAGCAGCGGGGACAATCAGCCCCAGCATTTT
>many|.|TRBV5-4|TRBJ2-3
CASSPKVLAGTDTQYF
TGTGCCAGCAGCCCGAAGGTTCTAGCCGGCACAGATACGCAGTATTTT
>many|.|TRBV7-9|TRBJ1-1
CAGLQLMNTEAFF
TGTGCCGGACTACAGCTCATGAACACTGAAGCTTTCTTT